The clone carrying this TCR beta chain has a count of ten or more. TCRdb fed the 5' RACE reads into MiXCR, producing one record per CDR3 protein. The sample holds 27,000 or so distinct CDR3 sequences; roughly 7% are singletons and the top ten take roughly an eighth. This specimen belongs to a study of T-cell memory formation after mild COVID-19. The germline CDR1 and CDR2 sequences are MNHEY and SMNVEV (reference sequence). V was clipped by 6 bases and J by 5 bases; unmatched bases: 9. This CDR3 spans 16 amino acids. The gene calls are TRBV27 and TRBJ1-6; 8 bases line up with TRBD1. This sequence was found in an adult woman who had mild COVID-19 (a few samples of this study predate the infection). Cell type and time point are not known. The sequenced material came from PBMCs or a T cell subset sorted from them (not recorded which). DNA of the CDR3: TGTGCCAGCAGCCCTGGACAGGGAGGCAATAATTCACCCCTCCACTTT. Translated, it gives CASSPGQGGNNSPLHF.